This T cell receptor beta chain was sequenced in a study of CD8 T cells in Susac syndrome. The RNA, about 0.5 to 1 ug, was put through reverse transcription using random hexamers. Across 54 Vbeta and 13 Jbeta, TCR beta CDR3 was amplified with immunoSEQ multiplex PCR. From the immunoSEQ multiplex PCR reads, TCRdb called clonotypes with MiXCR, one entry per CDR3 protein. The top ten clones hold 0.095% to 0.14% of a sample with about 140,000 distinct CDR3 sequences, 95% of them seen once. The CD8+ and CD4+ T cells were isolated magnetically using a negative isolation approach, whereas the TEMRA cells were enriched by FACS. The CDR3 covers 15 residues. Trimming stripped 3 bases from V and 1 base from J, with 11 bases between.

The sequence derives from a human donor with multiple sclerosis. V is TRBV12-3 or TRBV12-4 and J is TRBJ2-3, with D possibly TRBD2 on 6 matching bases. Sample: CD4+ T cells from PBMCs. The CDR3: CASSFGSGRTDTQYF. The DNA for the CDR3 is TGTGCCAGCAGTTTCGGAAGCGGGCGCACAGATACGCAGTATTTT.